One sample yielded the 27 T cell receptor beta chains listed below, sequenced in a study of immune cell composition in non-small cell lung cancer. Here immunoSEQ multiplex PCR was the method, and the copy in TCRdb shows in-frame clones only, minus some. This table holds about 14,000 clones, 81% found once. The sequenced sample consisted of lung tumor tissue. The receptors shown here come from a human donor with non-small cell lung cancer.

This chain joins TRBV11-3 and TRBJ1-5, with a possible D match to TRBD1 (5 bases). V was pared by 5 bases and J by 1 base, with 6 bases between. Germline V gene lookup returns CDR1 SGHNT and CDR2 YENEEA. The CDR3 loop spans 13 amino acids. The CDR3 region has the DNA TGTGCCAGCAGCAGGGGCAGCAATCAGCCCCAGCATTTT. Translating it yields CASSRGSNQPQHF.

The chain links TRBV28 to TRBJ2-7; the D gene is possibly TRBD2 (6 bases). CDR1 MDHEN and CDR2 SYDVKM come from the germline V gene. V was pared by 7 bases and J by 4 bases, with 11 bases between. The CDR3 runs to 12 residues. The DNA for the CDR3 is TGTGCCAGCAATTCGGCGGGATACGAGCAGTACTTC. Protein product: CASNSAGYEQYF. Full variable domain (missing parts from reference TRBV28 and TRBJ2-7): DVKVTQSSRYLVKRTGEKVFLECVQDMDHENMFWYRQDPGLGLRLIYFSYDVKMKEKGDIPEGYSVSREKKERFSLILESASTNQTSMYLCASNSAGYEQYFGPGTRLTVT.

The CDR3 protein is CASSPKSSGALGEQFF. For the CDR3, the DNA is TGTGCCAGCTCACCAAAATCTAGCGGGGCGCTGGGAGAGCAGTTCTTC. The V and J genes are TRBV18 and TRBJ2-1, with 9 bases matching TRBD2. Trimming took 2 bases from V and 10 from J; bases not matched to a gene: 12. This CDR3 comprises 16 residues. The germline CDR1 and CDR2 sequences are KGHSH and LQKENI.

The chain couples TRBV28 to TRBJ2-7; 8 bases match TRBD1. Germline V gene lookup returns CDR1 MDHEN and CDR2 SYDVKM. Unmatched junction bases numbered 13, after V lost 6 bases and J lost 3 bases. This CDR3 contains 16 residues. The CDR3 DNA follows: TGTGCCAGCAGGCCAGGGGGCGAGAATCTAGGCTACGAGCAGTACTTC. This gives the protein CASRPGGENLGYEQYF.

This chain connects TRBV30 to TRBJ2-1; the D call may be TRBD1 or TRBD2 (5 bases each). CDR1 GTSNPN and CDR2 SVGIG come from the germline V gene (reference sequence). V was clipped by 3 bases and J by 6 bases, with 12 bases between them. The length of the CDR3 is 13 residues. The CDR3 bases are TGTGCCTGGAGCCGGGACCTATCCAATGAGCAGTTCTTC. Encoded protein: CAWSRDLSNEQFF.

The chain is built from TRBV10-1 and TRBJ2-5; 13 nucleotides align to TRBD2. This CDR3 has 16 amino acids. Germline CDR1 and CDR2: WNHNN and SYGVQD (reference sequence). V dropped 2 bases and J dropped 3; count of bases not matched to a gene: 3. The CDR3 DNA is TGCGCCAGCAGTGAGACTAGCGGGAGGGTCGAAGAGACCCAGTACTTC. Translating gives CASSETSGRVEETQYF.

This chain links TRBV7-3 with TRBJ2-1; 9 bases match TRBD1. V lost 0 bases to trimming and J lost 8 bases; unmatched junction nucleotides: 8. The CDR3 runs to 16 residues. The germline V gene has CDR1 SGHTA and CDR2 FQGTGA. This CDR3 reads CASSLTPDRGIDEQFF. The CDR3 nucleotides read TGTGCCAGCAGCTTAACGCCCGACAGGGGGATCGATGAGCAGTTCTTC.

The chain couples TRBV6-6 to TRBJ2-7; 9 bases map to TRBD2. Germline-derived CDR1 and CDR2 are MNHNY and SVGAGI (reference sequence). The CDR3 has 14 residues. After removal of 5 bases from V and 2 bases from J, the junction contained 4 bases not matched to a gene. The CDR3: CASSRTSATYEQYF. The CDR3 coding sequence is TGTGCCAGCAGTCGGACTAGCGCAACCTACGAGCAGTACTTC.

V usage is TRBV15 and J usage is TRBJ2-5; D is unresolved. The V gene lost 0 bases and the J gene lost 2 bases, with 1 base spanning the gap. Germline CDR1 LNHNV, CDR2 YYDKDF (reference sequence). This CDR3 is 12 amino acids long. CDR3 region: CATSRDQETQYF. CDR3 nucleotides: TGTGCCACCAGCAGAGATCAAGAGACCCAGTACTTC.

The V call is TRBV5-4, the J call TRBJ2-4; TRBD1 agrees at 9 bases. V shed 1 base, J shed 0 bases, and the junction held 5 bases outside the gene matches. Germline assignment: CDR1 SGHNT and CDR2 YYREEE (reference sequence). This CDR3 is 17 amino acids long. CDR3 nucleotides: TGTGCCAGCAGCTTGAATTTACAGGGGGCAGCCAAAAACATTCAGTACTTC. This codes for CASSLNLQGAAKNIQYF.

In nucleotides, the CDR3 is TGTGCCAGCAGTTACTCGAGGACAGGGGGTAACTATGGCTACACCTTC. It translates to CASSYSRTGGNYGYTF. The chain combines TRBV2 with TRBJ1-2; 10 bases are a match to TRBD1. The V and J ends lost 5 bases and 1 base, in that order; junction bases with no gene match: 7. This CDR3 comprises 16 residues. Germline CDR1 is SNHLY and CDR2 is FYNNEI.

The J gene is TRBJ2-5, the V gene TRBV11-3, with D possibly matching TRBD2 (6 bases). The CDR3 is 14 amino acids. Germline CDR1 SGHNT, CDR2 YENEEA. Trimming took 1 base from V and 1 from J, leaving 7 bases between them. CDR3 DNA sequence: TGTGCCAGCAGCTTAGGCGGGACCCAAGAGACCCAGTACTTC. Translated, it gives CASSLGGTQETQYF.

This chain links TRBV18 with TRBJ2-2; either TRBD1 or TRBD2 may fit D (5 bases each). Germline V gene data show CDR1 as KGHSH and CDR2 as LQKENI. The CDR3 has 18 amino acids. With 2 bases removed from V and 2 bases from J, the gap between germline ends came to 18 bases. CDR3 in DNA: TGTGCCAGCTCACCAGTCTTGATTGGGGGAACTAACACCGGGGAGCTGTTTTTT. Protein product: CASSPVLIGGTNTGELFF.

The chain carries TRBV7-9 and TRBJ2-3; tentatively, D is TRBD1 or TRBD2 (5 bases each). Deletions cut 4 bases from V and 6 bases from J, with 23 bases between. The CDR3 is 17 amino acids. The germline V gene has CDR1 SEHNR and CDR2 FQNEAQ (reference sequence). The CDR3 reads CASSSDLGTGLGDTQYF. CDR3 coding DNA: TGTGCCAGCAGCTCAGATCTCGGGACCGGCCTGGGGGATACGCAGTATTTT.

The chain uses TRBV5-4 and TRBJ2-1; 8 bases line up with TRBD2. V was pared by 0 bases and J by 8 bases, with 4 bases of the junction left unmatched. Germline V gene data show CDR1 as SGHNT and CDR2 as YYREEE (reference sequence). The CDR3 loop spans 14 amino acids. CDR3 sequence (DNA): TGTGCCAGCAGCTTGGTACTAGCGGTGGATGAGCAGTTCTTC. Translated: CASSLVLAVDEQFF.

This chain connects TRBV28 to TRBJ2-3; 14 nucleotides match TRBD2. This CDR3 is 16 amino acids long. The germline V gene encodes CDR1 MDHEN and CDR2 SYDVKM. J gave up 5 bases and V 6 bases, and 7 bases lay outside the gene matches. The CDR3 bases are TGTGCCAGCAGCCCGGGACTAGCGGGAGTAGGAGATACGCAGTATTTT. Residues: CASSPGLAGVGDTQYF. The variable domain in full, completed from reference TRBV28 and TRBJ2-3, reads DVKVTQSSRYLVKRTGEKVFLECVQDMDHENMFWYRQDPGLGLRLIYFSYDVKMKEKGDIPEGYSVSREKKERFSLILESASTNQTSMYLCASSPGLAGVGDTQYFGPGTRLTVL.

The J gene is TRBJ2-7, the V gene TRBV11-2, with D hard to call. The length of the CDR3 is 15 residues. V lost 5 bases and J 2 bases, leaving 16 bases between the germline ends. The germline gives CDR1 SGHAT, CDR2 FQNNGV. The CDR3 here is CASSPGPYYAYEQYF. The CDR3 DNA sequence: TGTGCCAGCAGCCCGGGCCCTTACTACGCCTACGAGCAGTACTTC.

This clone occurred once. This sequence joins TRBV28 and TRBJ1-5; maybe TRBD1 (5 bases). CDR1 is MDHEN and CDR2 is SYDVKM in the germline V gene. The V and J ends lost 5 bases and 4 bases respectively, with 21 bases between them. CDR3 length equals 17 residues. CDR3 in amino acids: CASSADQGVLDNQPQHF. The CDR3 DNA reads TGTGCCAGCAGTGCAGACCAAGGGGTACTAGATAATCAGCCCCAGCATTTT.

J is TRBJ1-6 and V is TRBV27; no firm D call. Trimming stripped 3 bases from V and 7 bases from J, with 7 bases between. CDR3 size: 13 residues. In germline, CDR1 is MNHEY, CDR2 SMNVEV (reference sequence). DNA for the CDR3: TGTGCCAGCAGTTTGACTGAAAATTCACCCCTCCACTTT. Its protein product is CASSLTENSPLHF.

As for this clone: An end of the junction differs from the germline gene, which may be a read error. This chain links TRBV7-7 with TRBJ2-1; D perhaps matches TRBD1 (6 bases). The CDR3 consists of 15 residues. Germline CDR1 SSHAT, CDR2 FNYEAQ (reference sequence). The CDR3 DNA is TGTGCTAGCAGCGCTGGGGGCTACTCCTACAATGAGCAGTTCTTC. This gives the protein CASSAGGYSYNEQFF.

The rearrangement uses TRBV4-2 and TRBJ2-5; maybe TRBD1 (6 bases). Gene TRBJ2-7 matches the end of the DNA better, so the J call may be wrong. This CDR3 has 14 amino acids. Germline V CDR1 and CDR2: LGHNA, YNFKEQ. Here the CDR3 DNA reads TGTGCCAGCAGCTTAACAGGGAGCTCCTACGAGCAGTACTTC. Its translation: CASSLTGSSYEQYF.

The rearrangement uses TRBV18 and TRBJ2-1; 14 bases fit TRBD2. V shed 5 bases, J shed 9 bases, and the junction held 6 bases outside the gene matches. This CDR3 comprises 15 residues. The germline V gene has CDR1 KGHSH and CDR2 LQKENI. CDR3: CASSSPTSGRGEQFF. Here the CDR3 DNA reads TGTGCCAGCTCATCCCCGACTAGCGGGAGGGGTGAGCAGTTCTTC.

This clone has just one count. The CDR3, as DNA: TGTGCCAGCAGCTTAGGCCGGGGGACTCAGCCCCAGCATTTT. Its translation is CASSLGRGTQPQHF. The chain employs TRBV5-4 and TRBJ1-5, with D tentatively TRBD1 (5 bases). Germline CDR1 reads SGHNT; CDR2 reads YYREEE (reference sequence). V was pared by 2 bases and J by 6 bases, with 12 bases between. The CDR3 has 14 residues.

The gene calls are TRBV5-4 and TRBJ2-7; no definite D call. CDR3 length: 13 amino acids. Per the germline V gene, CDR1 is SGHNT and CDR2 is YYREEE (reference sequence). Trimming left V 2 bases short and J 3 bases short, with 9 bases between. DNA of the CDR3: TGTGCCAGCAGCTTACCCGACTTCTACGAGCAGTACTTC. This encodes CASSLPDFYEQYF.

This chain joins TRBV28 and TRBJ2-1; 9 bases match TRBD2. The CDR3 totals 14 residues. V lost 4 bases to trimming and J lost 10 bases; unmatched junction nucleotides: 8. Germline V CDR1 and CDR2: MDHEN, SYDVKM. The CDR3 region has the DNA TGTGCCAGCAGTTATAACCTAGCGGGAAAAGAGCAGTTCTTC. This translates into CASSYNLAGKEQFF.

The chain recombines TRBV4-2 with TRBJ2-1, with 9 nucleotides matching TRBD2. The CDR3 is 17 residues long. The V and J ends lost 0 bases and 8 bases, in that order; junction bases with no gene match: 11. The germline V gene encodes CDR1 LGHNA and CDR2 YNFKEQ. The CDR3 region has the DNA TGTGCCAGCAGCCAAGAGGTCGCGGGAGGGTTGAGGGATGAGCAGTTCTTC. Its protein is CASSQEVAGGLRDEQFF.

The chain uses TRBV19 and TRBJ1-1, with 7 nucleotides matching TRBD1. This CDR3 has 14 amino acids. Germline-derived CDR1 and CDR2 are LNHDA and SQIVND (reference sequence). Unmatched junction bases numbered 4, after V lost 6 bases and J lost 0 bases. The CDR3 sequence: CASRGGQMNTEAFF. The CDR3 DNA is TGTGCCAGTAGGGGGGGACAGATGAACACTGAAGCTTTCTTT.